The rows below give T cell receptor beta chains drawn from one sample of a study of blood T cells in healthy people across ages. TCRdb re-called the 5' RACE reads with MiXCR, one entry per CDR3 protein. Of 750,000 or so distinct CDR3 sequences listed, more than 20% are singletons. This sample was also put to use in a study of T cells of mothers and their children.

Material: blood. Source of these receptors: a boy younger than 18 in good health. The CDR3 runs from the conserved cysteine through the conserved F or W. The D gene is left open where the match is weak. Size values are once, few and many counts, or a class for expanded clones, and some rows have none.

abundance | j_gene | v_gene | d_gene | CDR3aa | CDR3nt
- | TRBJ2-2 | TRBV12-3/TRBV12-4 | TRBD2 | CASSPGGIRRSGELFF | TGTGCCAGCAGTCCGGGAGGAATCCGGCGCTCCGGGGAGCTGTTTTTT
- | TRBJ2-4 | TRBV20-1 | TRBD1 | CSASPDRVENIQYF | TGCAGTGCTAGCCCGGACAGGGTGGAGAACATTCAGTACTTC
- | TRBJ2-1 | TRBV29-1 | - | CSAEVARAYNEQFF | TGCAGCGCAGAAGTGGCCAGGGCCTACAATGAGCAGTTCTTC
few | TRBJ2-2 | TRBV6-6 | - | CASSYSGDGGELFF | TGTGCCAGCAGTTACTCGGGGGATGGCGGGGAGCTGTTTTTT
- | TRBJ2-1 | TRBV12-3/TRBV12-4 | TRBD2 | CASSLWLAGYDEQFF | TGTGCCAGCAGTTTATGGCTAGCGGGATACGATGAGCAGTTCTTC
- | TRBJ2-1 | TRBV9 | TRBD2 | CASSVERGGGYEQFF | TGTGCCAGCAGCGTGGAGCGGGGGGGCGGCTATGAGCAGTTCTTC
- | TRBJ2-7 | TRBV6-2/TRBV6-3 | TRBD2 | CASSNPGLAGGEQYF | TGTGCCAGCAGTAATCCGGGACTAGCGGGAGGCGAGCAGTACTTC
- | TRBJ2-2 | TRBV10-3 | - | CAIRSSGTGELFF | TGTGCCATCCGCAGCAGCGGAACCGGGGAGCTGTTTTTT
- | TRBJ1-2 | TRBV9 | - | CASSQGVGGYGYTF | TGTGCCAGCAGCCAAGGGGTTGGAGGCTATGGCTACACCTTC
- | TRBJ2-5 | TRBV7-2 | TRBD2 | CASSLAPGTSGTSFKQYF | TGTGCCAGCAGCTTAGCGCCCGGGACTAGCGGGACCTCTTTCAAGCAGTACTTC
- | TRBJ1-1 | TRBV6-2/TRBV6-3 | - | CASSYTGFGDTEAFF | TGTGCCAGCAGTTACACCGGGTTCGGAGACACTGAAGCTTTCTTT
- | TRBJ2-5 | TRBV10-2 | TRBD1 | CASTGQSGGTQYF | TGCGCCAGCACGGGACAGTCCGGAGGGACCCAGTACTTC
- | TRBJ2-7 | TRBV7-9 | TRBD1 | CASSTATGPYEQYF | TGTGCCAGCAGCACCGCGACAGGGCCCTACGAGCAGTACTTC
few | TRBJ2-7 | TRBV6-5 | - | CASSYFNTDSPSYEQYF | TGTGCCAGCAGTTACTTCAACACGGACAGTCCGTCCTACGAGCAGTACTTC
- | TRBJ2-2 | TRBV7-3 | - | CASSPPGRPGELFF | TGTGCCAGCAGCCCCCCGGGCCGGCCCGGGGAGCTGTTTTTT
- | TRBJ2-1 | TRBV5-6 | - | CASSFRGLGSYNEQFF | TGTGCCAGCAGCTTTCGTGGGTTGGGCTCCTACAATGAGCAGTTCTTC